These T cell receptor beta chains were read from a single sample in a study of blood T cell repertoires in COVID-19. Generated by immunoSEQ multiplex PCR, the TCRdb table keeps only in-frame clones and is missing some. The sample comprises some 450,000 clones, approximately 88% of which are singletons, and over 10% rests with the top ten. Specimen: peripheral blood. These receptors were obtained from a woman aged 50 to 60 with COVID-19, enrolled during active disease. Each CDR3 is given without its conserved first and last residue. The D gene is left open where the match is weak. Not all rows give a size; the values are once, few, many and, for expanded clones, a class.

size	V	J	D	CDR3
-	TRBV3-1/TRBV3-2	TRBJ2-7	-	ASSRRGGNSYEQY
-	TRBV11-3	TRBJ2-7	TRBD2	ASSLGAGSHEQY
-	TRBV28	TRBJ1-4	-	ATGEGNEKLF
-	TRBV6-2/TRBV6-3	TRBJ2-3	-	ASSYYGAGTDTQY
once	TRBV30	TRBJ1-1	-	AWSVRAGKSKAEAF
-	TRBV7-2	TRBJ2-7	-	ASSYGLSYEQY
few	TRBV5-1	TRBJ2-1	TRBD2	ASSPRLAASNNEQF
once	TRBV19	TRBJ1-6	TRBD1	ASSVLQGGNSPLH
-	TRBV9	TRBJ2-2	TRBD2	ASSLWRGGATGELF
-	TRBV5-1	TRBJ1-2	-	ASSLSAFYGYT
-	TRBV20-1	TRBJ1-1	-	SAITGLEAF
-	TRBV5-1	TRBJ2-2	TRBD1	ASSRTGDGTGELF
-	TRBV4-2	TRBJ2-7	-	ASSQEGGGSLYEQY
-	TRBV6-5	TRBJ1-2	-	ASRGRTKSSDGYT
once	TRBV3-1/TRBV3-2	TRBJ2-3	-	ASSQTDGDTQY
-	TRBV4-1	TRBJ1-1	TRBD1	ASSQDVLRGLITEAF
-	TRBV7-7	TRBJ2-2	TRBD1	ASSPGQTNTGELF
-	TRBV6-5	TRBJ1-6	-	ASIRTANNSPLH
once	TRBV11-1	TRBJ2-1	TRBD1	ASSDGTGAYNEQF
-	TRBV6-5	TRBJ1-1	TRBD1	ASSLRTGGDTEAF
-	TRBV12-5	TRBJ1-1	TRBD1	ASQGARTEAF
-	TRBV24-1	TRBJ1-1	-	ATSFGKNTEAF
once	TRBV6-5	TRBJ2-1	TRBD1	ASSYSTGKAPGQF
-	TRBV9	TRBJ2-1	TRBD2	ASSPPGLAVYNEQF
-	TRBV11-2	TRBJ1-4	-	ASSPKGVSGDEKLF
few	TRBV27	TRBJ1-2	TRBD1	ASSRQGVDGYT
-	TRBV5-1	TRBJ1-1	TRBD1	ASSYGQVGLNTEAF
-	TRBV12-3/TRBV12-4	TRBJ2-2	-	ASSLSVGELF
-	TRBV2	TRBJ1-4	-	ASSEDYPGRLGEKLF
-	TRBV9	TRBJ1-3	-	ASSAQQVTRSGNTIY
-	TRBV27	TRBJ1-4	-	ASSNLAREKLF
-	TRBV5-1	TRBJ2-3	-	ASSLTTSADTQY
-	TRBV14	TRBJ2-1	-	ASSRVKFGYNEQF
-	TRBV10-3	TRBJ1-2	TRBD1	ASGQGSANYGYT
-	TRBV28	TRBJ2-7	-	ASSGTNTYEQY
-	TRBV11-2	TRBJ1-4	-	ASSSRGFKKEKLF
-	TRBV10-1	TRBJ1-6	-	APGRITNNSPLH
-	TRBV30	TRBJ1-1	-	AWRWARGGAF
once	TRBV4-1	TRBJ2-3	TRBD2	ASSQDFLAGGGDTQY
-	TRBV5-4	TRBJ2-3	TRBD2	ASSPRGGGSTDTQY
few	TRBV7-9	TRBJ1-2	-	ASSSGLLAYGYT
-	TRBV5-1	TRBJ1-6	-	ASSLPDRPGSPLH
-	TRBV19	TRBJ1-2	-	ASSIAHSWGYT
-	TRBV5-4	TRBJ2-5	TRBD2	ASSFSAGGRETQY
-	TRBV18	TRBJ2-7	-	ASSGGYNYEQY
-	TRBV30	TRBJ1-1	-	AWSAPSGQGNTEAF
few	TRBV30	TRBJ2-7	TRBD1	AWRELFGQGWH
-	TRBV9	TRBJ1-1	-	ASSQGGGNTEAF
-	TRBV5-1	TRBJ2-5	-	ASSLGTSQETQY
-	TRBV3-1/TRBV3-2	TRBJ2-3	TRBD1	ASSQPGTGGTDTQY
-	TRBV24-1	TRBJ2-3	TRBD2	ATSDPGTSGGTDTQY
-	TRBV2	TRBJ2-7	TRBD1	ASRETGALNEQY
-	TRBV4-2	TRBJ2-7	-	ASSQDEGSYEQY
-	TRBV19	TRBJ2-7	-	ASSEQGGFGQY
once	TRBV2	TRBJ1-2	-	ASRLAGNYGYT
-	TRBV4-1	TRBJ2-3	TRBD2	ASSHPSIAGGKGTQY
once	TRBV2	TRBJ2-1	TRBD2	ASKLAGGRHNEQF
-	TRBV5-1	TRBJ1-4	TRBD1	ASSLDRGQATNEKLF
-	TRBV28	TRBJ1-6	-	ASSFSRAGGSPLH
-	TRBV19	TRBJ1-6	-	ASSMNRLSNSPLH